The 11 T cell receptor beta chains below were found in one sample sequenced in a study of cytomegalovirus exposure and HLA in healthy donors (dated by TCRdb to 2017 to 2019). Library creation used the immunoSEQ multiplex PCR assay. For the multiplex PCR, a mixture combining 60 forward primers for TCR Vbeta segments and 13 reverse primers for TCR Jbeta segments was used. TCRdb carries this immuneACCESS record with in-frame sequences only. Its versions omit some clonotypes, under half of them owing to an unresolved V gene in the studies checked, with the rest unexplained. In all, the sample holds 85,000 to 90,000 clones, and 85% of those were seen once. 7.4% of the sample goes to the ten largest clones. The sequencing input was PBMCs. These receptors all come from a middle-aged man in good health and CMV-seropositive.

The V gene is TRBV5-1, the J gene TRBJ2-1; the D gene is possibly TRBD2 (6 bases). Trimming pared 0 bases from V and 9 bases from J, leaving 16 bases between. CDR3 size: 15 residues. The germline V gene encodes CDR1 SGHRS and CDR2 YFSETQ. The CDR3 reads CASSLGREKFSEQFF. CDR3 DNA: TGCGCCAGCAGCTTGGGTCGGGAGAAGTTCTCTGAGCAGTTCTTC.

The chain carries TRBV9 and TRBJ2-3; a weak D match, TRBD2 (6 bases). Per germline, CDR1 SGDLS and CDR2 YYNGEE. V was clipped by 2 bases and J by 1 base, with 11 bases between them. The CDR3 is 15 residues long. The chain's CDR3 is CASSVSGGRTDTQYF. The CDR3 region has the DNA TGTGCCAGCAGCGTTTCCGGGGGACGCACAGATACGCAGTATTTT.

A remark on this clone: One end of the junction is discordant with germline, which a read error may explain. V is TRBV9 and J is TRBJ2-7; TRBD1 aligns across 8 bases. Germline V gives CDR1 SGDLS, CDR2 YYNGEE. The CDR3 runs 14 residues. The CDR3, as DNA: TGTGCCAGCAGCGTTACAGGGGGTAATTGCTCAGTTCGCTTC. Its translation: CASSVTGGNCSVRF.

The V call is TRBV19, the J call TRBJ2-3, with 10 bases matching TRBD2. V lost 7 bases, J lost 2 bases, and 3 bases stayed unmatched. The CDR3 totals 14 residues. The V gene's germline CDR1 is LNHDA and CDR2 SQIVND (reference sequence). The CDR3 DNA reads TGTGCCAGTAATAGCGGGGGGAACACAGATACGCAGTATTTT. It is translated as CASNSGGNTDTQYF. Full variable domain (missing parts from reference TRBV19 and TRBJ2-3): DGGITQSPKYLFRKEGQNVTLSCEQNLNHDAMYWYRQDPGQGLRLIYYSQIVNDFQKGDIAEGYSVSREKKESFPLTVTSAQKNPTAFYLCASNSGGNTDTQYFGPGTRLTVL.

This chain links TRBV5-1 with TRBJ2-7; 10 nucleotides line up with TRBD2. Trimming took 5 bases from V and 4 from J; bases not matched to a gene: 9. This CDR3 region has 15 residues. The germline V gene encodes CDR1 SGHRS and CDR2 YFSETQ. CDR3 residues: CASRPEPGLAYEQYF. The CDR3 DNA is TGCGCCAGCAGGCCCGAGCCGGGACTAGCGTACGAGCAGTACTTC.

CDR3 DNA sequence: TGCGCCAGCAGCCCGGGGACTAGCGGCACAGATACGCAGTATTTT. It translates to CASSPGTSGTDTQYF. V usage is TRBV5-1 and J usage is TRBJ2-3; 10 nucleotides match TRBD2. The CDR3 spans 15 residues. Germline-derived CDR1 and CDR2 are SGHRS and YFSETQ. V lost 4 bases to trimming and J lost 1 base; unmatched junction nucleotides: 3.

The V call is TRBV5-6, the J call TRBJ2-5; D is uncertain. Germline assignment: CDR1 SGHDT and CDR2 YYEEEE. V lost 7 bases, J lost 0 bases, and 7 bases lay in between. The CDR3 runs to 12 residues. DNA of the CDR3: TGTGCCAGCGGTCGCGACCAAGAGACCCAGTACTTC. It codes for CASGRDQETQYF.

The chain uses TRBV28 and TRBJ1-4; 7 bases are shared with TRBD1. The CDR3 is 14 amino acids. Trimming at V came to 10 bases and at J to 5 bases, leaving 10 bases not matched to a gene. CDR1 and CDR2 from the germline V gene are MDHEN and SYDVKM. The CDR3 nucleotides read TGTGCCACCCAGCCCGGGACAGCGAATGAAAAACTGTTTTTT. Translated, it gives CATQPGTANEKLFF.

This sequence joins TRBV11-2 and TRBJ1-6, with D possibly TRBD1 on 5 matching bases. This CDR3 spans 16 amino acids. V was trimmed by 5 bases and J by 8 bases, leaving 19 bases between them. Germline lookup yields CDR1 SGHAT and CDR2 FQNNGV. The CDR3 region has the DNA TGTGCCAGCAGCCCAGAAGGGGCAGGTCGATATTCACCCCTCCACTTT. It translates to CASSPEGAGRYSPLHF.

The J gene is TRBJ1-4, the V gene TRBV19; D gene uncertain. V lost 2 bases, J lost 7 bases, and 14 bases lay in between. The germline CDR1 and CDR2 sequences are LNHDA and SQIVND (reference sequence). The CDR3 consists of 15 residues. CDR3 region: CASSIWGEVFEKLFF. CDR3 sequence (DNA): TGTGCCAGTAGTATATGGGGAGAGGTATTTGAAAAACTGTTTTTT. Full variable domain (outside the CDR3, taken from reference TRBV19 and TRBJ1-4): DGGITQSPKYLFRKEGQNVTLSCEQNLNHDAMYWYRQDPGQGLRLIYYSQIVNDFQKGDIAEGYSVSREKKESFPLTVTSAQKNPTAFYLCASSIWGEVFEKLFFGSGTQLSVL.

The chain combines TRBV5-1 with TRBJ2-2; possible D gene TRBD1, 5 bases. The CDR3 loop spans 15 amino acids. CDR1 and CDR2 from the germline V gene are SGHRS and YFSETQ. V gave up 2 bases and J gave up 5 bases, with 13 bases separating them. CDR3 loop: CASSLGQGWTGELFF. The DNA of the CDR3 is TGCGCCAGCAGCTTAGGGCAGGGATGGACCGGGGAGCTGTTTTTT.